This T cell receptor beta chain derives from a study of CD8 T cells in ankylosing spondylitis (dated by TCRdb to about 2017). About the study as a whole: T cell receptor beta repertoires were profiled in healthy donors and ankylosing spondylitis patients so that disease-linked TCR variants could be found. Peripheral blood was sampled, and synovial fluid was additionally collected from ankylosing spondylitis patients. The full study cohort comprised 20 to 30 ankylosing spondylitis patients and around 100 healthy donors.

Reading the germline V gene gives CDR1 SGDLS and CDR2 YYNGEE. The junction carries 26 bases between V and J, which are trimmed by 4 bases and 4 bases respectively. Counted from cysteine to phenylalanine, this CDR3 has 18 amino acids. The entry retains the CDR3 DNA only, 54 bases that are in frame from base 1. Study-wide findings and limitations: Some of the motif variants had been reported before in the synovial fluid and blood of reactive arthritis patients, a finding that suggests common disease-initiation mechanisms. The disease-linked clones showed a CD8+ phenotype and occurred at relatively low frequencies in peripheral blood. A TCR beta motif made up of several highly homologous amino acid variants appeared to be characteristic of blood from ankylosing spondylitis patients. The disease-linked clones were reported to be significantly enriched in matched synovial fluid samples from ankylosing spondylitis patients.

Data came from an Illumina HiSeq 2500. Quantitative 5'-RACE with molecular barcodes was used to prepare TCR beta libraries. The paper's processing steps were these. Disease-linked TCR variants were identified with a new computational method built on a probabilistic model of VDJ rearrangement. TCRdb reprocessing: public reads trimmed at Q25 with fastp, clones called with MiXCR, in-frame beta chains kept. Entries are consolidated by CDR3 protein sequence, retaining the most common genes and DNA. In this record, the V and J calls reflect TCRdb's handling and not the investigators' own analysis. The sample table shows about 42,000 distinct CDR3 sequences, and approximately 3.6% are seen once. The leading ten clones occupy about 4% of the sample. By how much of the sample it makes up, this clonotype is medium-sized (0.01 to 0.1%). This receptor's antigen is unknown. Within one base of it there is no much larger clone, and no base qualities were kept.

The sequence was obtained from a female donor with ankylosing spondylitis or in good health (not recorded which). In this chain, TRBV9 is recombined with TRBJ1-2; the best D guess is TRBD1, with 5 bases matching. Sequenced: blood, either unsorted or a sorted T cell fraction (not recorded which). The CDR3 protein is CASSSRRGVADFTYGYTF. The DNA sequence is given as TGTGCCAGCAGCTCCCGCCGGGGGGTCGCCGATTTTACCTATGGCTACACCTTC. With all but the CDR3 taken from the reference TRBV9 and TRBJ1-2 genes, the full variable domain is: DSGVTQTPKHLITATGQRVTLRCSPRSGDLSVYWYQQSLDQGLQFLIQYYNGEERAKGNILERFSAQQFPDLHSELNLSSLELGDSALYFCASSSRRGVADFTYGYTFGSGTRLTVV.